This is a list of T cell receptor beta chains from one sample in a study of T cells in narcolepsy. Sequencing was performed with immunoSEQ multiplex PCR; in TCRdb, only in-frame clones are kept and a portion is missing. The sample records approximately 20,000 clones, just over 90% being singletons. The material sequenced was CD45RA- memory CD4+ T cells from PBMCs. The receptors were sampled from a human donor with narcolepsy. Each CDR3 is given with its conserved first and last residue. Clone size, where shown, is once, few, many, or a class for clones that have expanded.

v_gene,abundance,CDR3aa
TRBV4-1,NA,CASSQDVGTLYEQYF
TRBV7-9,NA,CASSHGQETYEQYF
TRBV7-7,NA,CASSLEYRAGELFF
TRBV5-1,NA,CASSSPGTGGNIQYF
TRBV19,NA,CASRTTGEPQHF
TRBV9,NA,CASSVEQGPSGNTIYF
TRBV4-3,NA,CASSQERTSLRSNEKLFF
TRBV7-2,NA,CASSSTGFSGGYGYTF
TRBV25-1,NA,CASSDNPSSSGELFF
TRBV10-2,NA,CASGGQASDGYTF
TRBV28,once,CASSSGQGADGYTF
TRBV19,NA,CASSRGRQGGSQPQHF
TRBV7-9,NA,CAGREGTEAFF
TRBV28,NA,CASSTPGRGNSYTF
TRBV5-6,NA,CASRIQGTANYGYTF
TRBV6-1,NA,CASSPGTGGSQPQHF
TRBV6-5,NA,CASNPTGTGANVLTF
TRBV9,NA,CASSGLSGAGDTEAFF
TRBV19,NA,CASGGPGTSGSYEQYF
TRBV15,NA,CATSRGGLPGEAFF
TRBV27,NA,CASKGSGASAYNEQFF
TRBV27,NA,CASSSGTVPGGPQHF
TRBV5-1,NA,CASSERVSNTEAFF